This is a list of T cell receptor beta chains from one sample in a study of Ad26.COV2.S vaccination and SARS-CoV-2 variants. Data came from immunoSEQ multiplex PCR; TCRdb stores just in-frame clones and leaves some out. The data contain roughly 330,000 clones, 75% to 90% of them singletons. Sequenced here: peripheral blood, sampled in a trial of Ad26.COV2.S vaccine versus placebo. The receptors originated from a person aged 18-60 years who received the Ad26.COV2.S COVID-19 vaccine or a placebo. Each CDR3 is given with its conserved first and last residue. A D gene is named only where the DNA matches it firmly. Size is omitted from some rows. Given values are once, few, many or a class for expanded clones.

TGTGCCAGCTCCAGACTCGGAGGGGCCAACGTCCTGACTTTC CASSRLGGANVLTF TRBJ2-6 - TRBV19 -
TGTGCCAGTAGTCATAGCGGGAGTTCGAGGAATGAGCAGTTCTTC CASSHSGSSRNEQFF TRBJ2-1 - TRBV19 TRBD2
TGCAGCGTTGAAGACCTCGCGAGCTCCTACAATGAGCAGTTCTTC CSVEDLASSYNEQFF TRBJ2-1 - TRBV29-1 -
TGTGCCAGCAGTGAATCCCATGGTGCACCCCTCCACTTT CASSESHGAPLHF TRBJ1-6 - TRBV2 -
TGTGCCAGCAGCTTGGCGAGGTCGGGAGTGAAAGGTGAGCAGTTCTTC CASSLARSGVKGEQFF TRBJ2-1 - TRBV5-4 -
TGCGCCAGCGCCATACAGGGGAATAATTCACCCCTCCACTTT CASAIQGNNSPLHF TRBJ1-6 - TRBV5-1 TRBD1
TGTGCCAGCAGCCGTCTTACAGGGGAAGCTTTCTTT CASSRLTGEAFF TRBJ1-1 - TRBV3-1/TRBV3-2 -
TGTGCCAGCAGCTTGCCGACCACAGATACGCAGTATTTT CASSLPTTDTQYF TRBJ2-3 - TRBV5-6 -
TGTGCCAGCAGCGTAGAAGGGTTGGGCGGGGAGCTGTTTTTT CASSVEGLGGELFF TRBJ2-2 - TRBV9 -
TGTGCCACCTCAGACCCGGGTGGGGGTAACACAGATACGCAGTATTTT CATSDPGGGNTDTQYF TRBJ2-3 - TRBV19 -
TGTGCCAGCTCACCACTTGACACTGAAGCTTTCTTT CASSPLDTEAFF TRBJ1-1 - TRBV18 -
TGTGCCTGGAGTGTACAGGGCTATGGCTACACCTTC CAWSVQGYGYTF TRBJ1-2 few TRBV30 -
TGTGCCAGCAGCGGGACAGGGTCCAACTATGGCTACACCTTC CASSGTGSNYGYTF TRBJ1-2 - TRBV14 TRBD1
TGTGCCAGTACCTGGGTGGGAACTGAAGCTTTCTTT CASTWVGTEAFF TRBJ1-1 - TRBV19 -
TGTGCCAGCAGCTTAGAAGGCCAGCCCCAGCATTTT CASSLEGQPQHF TRBJ1-5 - TRBV7-8 -
TGTGCCAGCAGCTTGGCCCTCTCCTCGCGGCGGGCTTTCTTT CASSLALSSRRAFF TRBJ1-1 few TRBV5-8 -
TGTGCTAGTCTCGGGCCGCTACTTTCCTACGAGCAGTACTTC CASLGPLLSYEQYF TRBJ2-7 - TRBV12-5 -
TGTGCCAGCAGCCCGACTGGGGGGCGGGTGGAGCAGTTCTTC CASSPTGGRVEQFF TRBJ2-1 - TRBV7-2 -
TGTGCCAGCAGTGATACGGGAGACGGCGGGGAGCTGTTTTTT CASSDTGDGGELFF TRBJ2-2 - TRBV2 -